This entry describes one T cell receptor beta chain. Its antigen is not known. These data are taken from a study of cytomegalovirus exposure and HLA in healthy donors. Across the study: Genetic ancestry analysis placed around four fifths of the approximately 390 donors that were genotyped in the Caucasian-associated cluster. Findings and limits, study-wide: The study put about 180 TCR beta chains on its list as cytomegalovirus-associated.

The CDR3 is 12 amino acids. Germline V gene lookup returns CDR1 MNHEY and CDR2 SVGAGI. J was trimmed by 0 bases and V by 10 bases; bases with no gene match: 2. Primers included in the PCR were 60 Vbeta and 13 Jbeta primers. Profiling relied on immunoSEQ multiplex PCR, and the TCRdb table lists in-frame clones only, not all of them. The sample includes 150,000 to 200,000 clones, 87% seen only once; the top ten take about 0.23%. The receptor was derived from a girl in the first two years of life in good health and CMV-seronegative. What was sequenced was PBMCs. The J gene is TRBJ1-2, the V gene TRBV6-5; 7 bases are a match to TRBD1. In DNA form, the CDR3 reads TGTGCCATCGGGACAGCTAACTATGGCTACACCTTC. Protein sequence: CAIGTANYGYTF.